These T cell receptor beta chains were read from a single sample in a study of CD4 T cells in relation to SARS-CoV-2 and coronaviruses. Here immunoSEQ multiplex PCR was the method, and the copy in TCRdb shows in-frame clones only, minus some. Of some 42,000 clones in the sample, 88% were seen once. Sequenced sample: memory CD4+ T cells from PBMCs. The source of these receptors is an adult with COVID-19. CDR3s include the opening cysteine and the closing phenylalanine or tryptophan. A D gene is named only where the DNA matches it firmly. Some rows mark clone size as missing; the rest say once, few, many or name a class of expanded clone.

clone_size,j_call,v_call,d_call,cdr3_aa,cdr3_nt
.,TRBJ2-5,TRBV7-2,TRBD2,CASSLGISGGEETQYF,TGTGCCAGCAGCTTAGGCATTAGCGGGGGGGAAGAGACCCAGTACTTC
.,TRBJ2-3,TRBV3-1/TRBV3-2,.,CASSLLSADTQYF,TGTGCCAGCAGCCTCTTAAGTGCAGATACGCAGTATTTT
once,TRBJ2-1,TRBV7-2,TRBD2,CASSSRRTSGGRSYNEQFF,TGTGCCAGCAGCTCTCGCCGAACAAGCGGGGGGCGCTCCTACAATGAGCAGTTCTTC
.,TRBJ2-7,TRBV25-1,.,CASSETRAYEQYF,TGTGCCAGCAGTGAGACCCGTGCCTACGAGCAGTACTTC
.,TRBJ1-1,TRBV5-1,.,CASSLGSGGEGAFF,TGCGCCAGCAGCTTAGGTTCCGGGGGCGAAGGGGCTTTCTTT
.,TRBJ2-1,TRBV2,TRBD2,CASKNLAGGRYYNEQFF,TGTGCCAGCAAAAATCTAGCGGGGGGCCGGTACTACAATGAGCAGTTCTTC
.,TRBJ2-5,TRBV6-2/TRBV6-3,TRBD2,CASSLRLAGGVETQYF,TGTGCCAGCAGTTTGAGACTAGCGGGGGGTGTGGAGACCCAGTACTTC
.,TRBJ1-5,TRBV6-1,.,CASSEDRDLYNQPQHF,TGTGCCAGCAGTGAAGACAGGGACCTGTACAATCAGCCCCAGCATTTT
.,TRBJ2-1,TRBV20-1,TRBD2,CSASPPGGYNEQFF,TGCAGTGCTAGTCCTCCGGGGGGGTACAATGAGCAGTTCTTC
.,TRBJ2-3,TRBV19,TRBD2,CASSVVAGNTDTQYF,TGTGCCAGTAGTGTCGTAGCGGGGAACACAGATACGCAGTATTTT
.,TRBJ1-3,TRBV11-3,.,CASSPGPWGNTIYF,TGTGCCAGCAGCCCCGGGCCTTGGGGAAACACCATATATTTT
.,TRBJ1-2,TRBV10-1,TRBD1,CASSLDRSYGYTF,TGCGCCAGCAGTCTGGACAGGTCCTATGGCTACACCTTC
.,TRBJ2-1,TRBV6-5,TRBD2,CASTRQRGPANEQFF,TGTGCCAGCACGCGCCAGCGGGGCCCGGCCAATGAGCAGTTCTTC
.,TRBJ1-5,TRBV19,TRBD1,CASRTPGQGNQPQHF,TGTGCCAGCCGAACACCGGGACAGGGGAATCAGCCCCAGCATTTT
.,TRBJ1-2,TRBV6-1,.,CASSDGQYYGYTF,TGTGCCAGCAGTGACGGTCAGTACTATGGCTACACCTTC
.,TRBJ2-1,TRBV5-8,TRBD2,CASSRGLAGLNEQFF,TGTGCCAGCAGCCGGGGACTAGCGGGGCTCAATGAGCAGTTCTTC
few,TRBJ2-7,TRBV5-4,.,CASSLGADTYEQYF,TGTGCCAGCAGCTTGGGAGCCGACACCTACGAGCAGTACTTC
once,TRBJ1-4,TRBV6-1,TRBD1,CASSERAGTGGGKLFF,TGTGCCAGCAGTGAAAGGGCCGGGACAGGGGGAGGAAAACTGTTTTTT
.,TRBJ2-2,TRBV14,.,CASSQVGELFF,TGTGCCAGCAGCCAAGTTGGGGAGCTGTTTTTT
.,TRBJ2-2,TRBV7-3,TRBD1,CASSLRTGADTGELFF,TGTGCCAGCAGCCTCAGGACAGGGGCCGACACCGGGGAGCTGTTTTTT
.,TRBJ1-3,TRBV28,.,CASRWVGTIYF,TGTGCCAGCAGATGGGTGGGCACCATATATTTT
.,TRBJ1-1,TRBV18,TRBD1,CASSQGQRGTEAFF,TGTGCCAGCTCACAGGGACAGCGAGGCACTGAAGCTTTCTTT
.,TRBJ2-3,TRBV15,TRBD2,CATSRGLAGGDTQYF,TGTGCCACCAGCAGAGGACTAGCGGGGGGAGATACGCAGTATTTT
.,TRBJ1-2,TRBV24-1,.,CATSDAGINYGYTF,TGTGCCACCAGTGATGCCGGAATTAACTATGGCTACACCTTC
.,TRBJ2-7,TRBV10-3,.,CAVKLGANFNEQYF,TGTGCCGTCAAGTTGGGGGCAAATTTCAACGAGCAGTACTTC
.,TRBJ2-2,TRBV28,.,CASSLGGLNTGELFF,TGTGCCAGCAGTTTAGGGGGACTGAACACCGGGGAGCTGTTTTTT
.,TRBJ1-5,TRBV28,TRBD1,CASSINLLTGGQPQHF,TGTGCCAGCAGTATCAACCTCTTGACAGGGGGTCAGCCCCAGCATTTT
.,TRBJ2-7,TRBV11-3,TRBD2,CASSLGPGGSYEQYF,TGTGCCAGCAGCTTAGGACCCGGGGGGTCCTACGAGCAGTACTTC
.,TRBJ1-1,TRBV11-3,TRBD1,CASSDRTGRTEAFF,TGTGCCAGCAGCGACCGGACAGGGAGAACTGAAGCTTTCTTT
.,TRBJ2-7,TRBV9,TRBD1,CASSAATGGYEQYF,TGTGCCAGCAGCGCCGCGACAGGGGGCTACGAGCAGTACTTC
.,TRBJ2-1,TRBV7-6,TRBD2,CASSSQAGGRNEQFF,TGTGCCAGCAGCTCCCAAGCGGGGGGAAGGAATGAGCAGTTCTTC
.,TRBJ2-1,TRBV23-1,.,CASSHGGNEQFF,TGCGCCAGCAGTCACGGGGGCAATGAGCAGTTCTTC
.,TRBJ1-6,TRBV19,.,CASLHSGQSAPLHF,TGTGCCAGTCTCCACTCAGGACAGTCGGCACCCCTCCACTTT
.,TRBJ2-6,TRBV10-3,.,CAIGTGTISGANVLTF,TGTGCCATCGGGACCGGGACAATCTCTGGGGCCAACGTCCTGACTTTC
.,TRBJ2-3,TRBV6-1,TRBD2,CASSEAPSGDVTDTQYF,TGTGCCAGCAGTGAAGCGCCTAGCGGGGACGTCACAGATACGCAGTATTTT
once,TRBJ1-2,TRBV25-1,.,CASSEARGYTF,TGTGCCAGCAGTGAAGCGAGGGGCTACACCTTC
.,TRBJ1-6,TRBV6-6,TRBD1,CASSYGTGAGSPLHF,TGTGCCAGCAGTTACGGGACAGGGGCGGGTTCACCCCTCCACTTT
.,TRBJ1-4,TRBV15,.,CATSRDQSNEKLFF,TGTGCCACCAGCAGAGACCAGTCAAATGAAAAACTGTTTTTT
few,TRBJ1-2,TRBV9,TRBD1,CASSAGQGAGGYTF,TGTGCCAGCAGCGCGGGACAGGGGGCGGGCGGCTACACCTTC
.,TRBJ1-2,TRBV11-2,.,CASSSLRISRYGYTF,TGTGCCAGCAGCTCCCTCAGGATATCCCGTTATGGCTACACCTTC